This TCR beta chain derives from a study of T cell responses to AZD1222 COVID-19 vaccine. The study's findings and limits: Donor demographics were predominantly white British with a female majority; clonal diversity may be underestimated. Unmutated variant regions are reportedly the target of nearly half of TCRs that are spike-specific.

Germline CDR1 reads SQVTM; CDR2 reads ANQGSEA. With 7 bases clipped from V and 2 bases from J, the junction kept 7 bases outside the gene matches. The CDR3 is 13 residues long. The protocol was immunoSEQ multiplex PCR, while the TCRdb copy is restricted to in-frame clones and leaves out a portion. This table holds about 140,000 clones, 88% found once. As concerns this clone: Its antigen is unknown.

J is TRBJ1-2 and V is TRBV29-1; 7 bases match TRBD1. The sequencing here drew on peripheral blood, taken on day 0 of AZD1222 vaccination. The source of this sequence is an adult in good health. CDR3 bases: TGCAGCGCGGGGACAGCTGGAAACTATGGCTACACCTTC. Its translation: CSAGTAGNYGYTF.